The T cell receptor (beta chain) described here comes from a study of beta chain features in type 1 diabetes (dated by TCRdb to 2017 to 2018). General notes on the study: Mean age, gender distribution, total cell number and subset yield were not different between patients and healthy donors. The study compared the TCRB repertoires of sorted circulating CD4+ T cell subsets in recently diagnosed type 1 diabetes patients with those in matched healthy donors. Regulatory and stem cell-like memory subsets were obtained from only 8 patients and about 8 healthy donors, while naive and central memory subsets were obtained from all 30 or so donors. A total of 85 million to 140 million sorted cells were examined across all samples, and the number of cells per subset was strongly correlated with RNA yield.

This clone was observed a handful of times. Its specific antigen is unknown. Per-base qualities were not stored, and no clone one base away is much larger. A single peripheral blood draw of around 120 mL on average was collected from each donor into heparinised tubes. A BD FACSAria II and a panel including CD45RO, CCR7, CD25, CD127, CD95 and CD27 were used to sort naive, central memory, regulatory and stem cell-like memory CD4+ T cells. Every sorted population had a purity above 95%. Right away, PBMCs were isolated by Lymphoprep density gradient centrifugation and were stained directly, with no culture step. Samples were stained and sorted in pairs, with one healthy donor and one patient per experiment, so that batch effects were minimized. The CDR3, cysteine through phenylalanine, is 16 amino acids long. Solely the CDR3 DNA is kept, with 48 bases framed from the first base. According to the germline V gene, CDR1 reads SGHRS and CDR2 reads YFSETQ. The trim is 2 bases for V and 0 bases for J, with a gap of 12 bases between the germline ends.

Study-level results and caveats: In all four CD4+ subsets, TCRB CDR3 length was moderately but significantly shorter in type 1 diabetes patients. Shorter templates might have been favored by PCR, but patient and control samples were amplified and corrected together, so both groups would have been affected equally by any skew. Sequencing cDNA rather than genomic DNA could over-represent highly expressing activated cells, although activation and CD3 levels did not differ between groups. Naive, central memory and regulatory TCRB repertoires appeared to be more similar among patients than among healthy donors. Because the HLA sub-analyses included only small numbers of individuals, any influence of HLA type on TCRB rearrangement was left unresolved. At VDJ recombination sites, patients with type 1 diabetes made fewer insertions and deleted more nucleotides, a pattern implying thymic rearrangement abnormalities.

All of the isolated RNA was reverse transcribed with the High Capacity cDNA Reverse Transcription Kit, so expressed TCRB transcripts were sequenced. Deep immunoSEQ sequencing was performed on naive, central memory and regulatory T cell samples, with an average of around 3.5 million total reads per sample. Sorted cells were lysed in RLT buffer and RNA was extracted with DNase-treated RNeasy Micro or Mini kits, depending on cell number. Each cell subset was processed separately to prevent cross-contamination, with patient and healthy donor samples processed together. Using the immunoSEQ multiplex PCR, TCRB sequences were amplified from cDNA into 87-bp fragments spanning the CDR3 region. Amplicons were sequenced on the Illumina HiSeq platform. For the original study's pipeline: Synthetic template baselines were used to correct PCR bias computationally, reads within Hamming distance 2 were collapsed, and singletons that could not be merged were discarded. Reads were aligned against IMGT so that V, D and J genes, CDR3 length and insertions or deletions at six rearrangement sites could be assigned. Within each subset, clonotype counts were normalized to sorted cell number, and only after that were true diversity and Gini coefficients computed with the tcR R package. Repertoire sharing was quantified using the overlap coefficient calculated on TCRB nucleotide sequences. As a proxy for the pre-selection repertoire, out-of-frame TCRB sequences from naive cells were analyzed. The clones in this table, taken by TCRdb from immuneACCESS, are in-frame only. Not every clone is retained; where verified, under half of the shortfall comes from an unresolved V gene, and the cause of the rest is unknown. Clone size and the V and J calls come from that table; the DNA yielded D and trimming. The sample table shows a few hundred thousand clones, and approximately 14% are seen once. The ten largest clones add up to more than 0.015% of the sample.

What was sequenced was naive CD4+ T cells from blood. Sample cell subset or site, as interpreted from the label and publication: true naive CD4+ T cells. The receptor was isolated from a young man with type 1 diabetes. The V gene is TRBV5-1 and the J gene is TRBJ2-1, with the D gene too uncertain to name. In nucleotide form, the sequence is TGCGCCAGCAGCTTCCGAGGCCAGAGCTCCTACAATGAGCAGTTCTTC. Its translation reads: CASSFRGQSSYNEQFF.